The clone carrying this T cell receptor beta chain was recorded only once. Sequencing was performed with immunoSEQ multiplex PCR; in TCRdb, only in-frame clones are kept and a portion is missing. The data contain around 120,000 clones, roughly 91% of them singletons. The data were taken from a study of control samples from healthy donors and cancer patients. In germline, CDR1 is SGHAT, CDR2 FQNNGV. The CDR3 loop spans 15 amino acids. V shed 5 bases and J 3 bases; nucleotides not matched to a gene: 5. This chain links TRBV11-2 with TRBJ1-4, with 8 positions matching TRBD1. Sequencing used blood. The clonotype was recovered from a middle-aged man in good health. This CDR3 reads CASSVTGGPNEKLFF. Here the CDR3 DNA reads TGTGCCAGCAGCGTAACAGGGGGACCTAATGAAAAACTGTTTTTT.